This is a list of T cell receptor beta chains from one sample in a study of blood T cell repertoires in COVID-19. The assay was immunoSEQ multiplex PCR, and TCRdb's table has in-frame clones only and misses some. This sample carries 140,000 to 150,000 clones, about nine tenths of them seen once, and the ten largest clones take approximately 35%. The sample was peripheral blood. The receptors here all came from a man between 50 and 59 years old who had recovered from COVID-19. Each CDR3 is given with its conserved first and last residue. Fields, in order: V gene, CDR3 length, CDR3 protein.

v_call: TRBV15; cdr3_length: 19; cdr3_aa: CATSRDRQGGISGANVLTF
v_call: TRBV18; cdr3_length: 15; cdr3_aa: CASSPSGGDTDTQYF
v_call: TRBV5-1; cdr3_length: 14; cdr3_aa: CASSPGTSGNTIYF
v_call: TRBV4-1; cdr3_length: 15; cdr3_aa: CASSPGQASSYEQYF
v_call: TRBV6-1; cdr3_length: 16; cdr3_aa: CASSETSGGSTDTQYF
v_call: TRBV19; cdr3_length: 14; cdr3_aa: CASSIWEGREKLFF
v_call: TRBV3-1/TRBV3-2; cdr3_length: 14; cdr3_aa: CASSHDRTGGKLFF
v_call: TRBV11-2; cdr3_length: 15; cdr3_aa: CASSSNGTKLYEQYF
v_call: TRBV5-1; cdr3_length: 16; cdr3_aa: CASSLDSSSYNSPLHF
v_call: TRBV3-1/TRBV3-2; cdr3_length: 15; cdr3_aa: CASSQADRQGRHQYF
v_call: TRBV5-6; cdr3_length: 16; cdr3_aa: CASSRDRGRSNQPQHF
v_call: TRBV24-1; cdr3_length: 14; cdr3_aa: CATKQTVSGNTIYF
v_call: TRBV6-1; cdr3_length: 16; cdr3_aa: CASSETGQGAEDTQYF
v_call: TRBV7-8; cdr3_length: 14; cdr3_aa: CASGGQGWTGELFF
v_call: TRBV25-1; cdr3_length: 15; cdr3_aa: CASSEEGRNNSPLHF
v_call: TRBV5-6; cdr3_length: 13; cdr3_aa: CASSLVGQPEAFF
v_call: TRBV14; cdr3_length: 11; cdr3_aa: CASSQGLSPYF
v_call: TRBV2; cdr3_length: 13; cdr3_aa: CASKGNRGLEQYF
v_call: TRBV25-1; cdr3_length: 15; cdr3_aa: CASSDMRGYFNEQFF
v_call: TRBV4-1; cdr3_length: 14; cdr3_aa: CASSQEYTPGELFF